This TCR beta chain was observed in a study of identical twins. Study findings and constraints: Possibly, invariant MAIT and iNKT cells partly confounded zero-insertion analyses. Surplus twin overlap in beta out-of-frame sequences was less pronounced. Its conclusions, products of cross-sectional statistical analysis, did not come from following the same donors.

MiXCR, applied by TCRdb to the 5' RACE reads, yields one record per CDR3 protein. The data contain fewer than 250,000 distinct CDR3 sequences, approximately 7.8% of them singletons. All of the donors were Caucasians in good health. This clonotype was seen repeatedly, ten times or more. What it binds is unknown. These data were also filed under a second study, of yellow fever vaccine responses in identical twins.

Material for sequencing was CD8+ T cells sorted from blood. The receptor comes from a woman younger than 35 in good health.

CDR3 nucleotides: TGTGCCAGCAGCTTAGGGACCTCGGGACTTCCTGAAGCTGCGTCCTACAATGAGCAGTTCTTC. Encoded protein: CASSLGTSGLPEAASYNEQFF. The chain links TRBV11-1 to TRBJ2-1; D is perhaps TRBD2 (6 bases). Germline V gene sequence: CDR1 SGHAT, CDR2 FQDESV (reference sequence). CDR3 length: 21 residues. The V gene lost 1 base and the J gene lost 1 base, with 26 bases spanning the gap.